This record looks at one T cell receptor beta chain sequence and its context. Its antigen is as yet unknown. The treatment denotes: some 20 received Ad26.COV2.S at low or high dose, single or two shots; about 5 received placebo; per-sample allocation not given. At day 63 after the first vaccine or placebo injection, samples were drawn. The entry originates in a study of Ad26.COV2.S vaccination and SARS-CoV-2 variants. Looking at the study overall: Intramuscularly, Ad26.COV2.S was given either once or twice, 56 days apart. Study-wide results and limits: Vaccinees displayed broader spike-specific TCR repertoires than placebo recipients.

The CDR3 totals 14 residues. Trimming cost V 3 bases and J 2 bases, with 8 bases left between them. CDR1 and CDR2 from the germline V gene are SGHTA and FQGNSA. Produced via immunoSEQ multiplex PCR; TCRdb's table is partial and in-frame only. The sample lists hundreds of thousands of clones; 80% to 90% were seen once. The sequence came from a person between 18 and 65 years old who received the Ad26.COV2.S COVID-19 vaccine or a placebo. The genes are TRBV7-2 and TRBJ2-1; D is uncertain. The material sequenced was peripheral blood, taken in a trial of Ad26.COV2.S vaccine versus placebo. DNA for the CDR3: TGTGCCAGCAGCTTCGCTCTGACCTACAATGAGCAGTTCTTC. Protein product: CASSFALTYNEQFF.